The 23 T cell receptor beta chains presented below share a single source sample, sequenced in a study of regulatory T cells in long-lasting Graves disease. Time point noted: persistent/refractory GD, antithyroid drugs over 5 years with positive TRAb. PBMC RNA was the source of the TCR library. Sequencing libraries for TCR beta were prepared with iRepertoire HTBI primers and Arm-PCR of CDR3 regions. TCRdb redid the calling of the multiplex PCR reads with MiXCR, one entry per CDR3 protein. The sample shows 420,000 or so distinct CDR3 sequences, about 25% of them seen only once. The specimen comprised peripheral blood mononuclear cells (PBMCs), sampled when the disease was refractory, from a patient treated with antithyroid drugs. These receptors all stem from a female donor with Graves disease.

The V call is TRBV5-6, the J call TRBJ2-5; D possibly uses TRBD1 or TRBD2 (6 bases each). The V and J ends lost 6 bases and 1 base respectively, with 13 bases between them. Germline V CDR1 and CDR2: SGHDT, YYEEEE. The CDR3 spans 14 residues. CDR3 coding DNA: TGTGCCAGCACCGGAGGGGGTCCCCAAGAGACCCAGTACTTC. This translates into CASTGGGPQETQYF.

This clonotype was seen only a few times. The V gene is TRBV3-1, the J gene TRBJ2-5, with D possibly TRBD1 on 6 matching bases. Deletions cut 0 bases from V and 4 bases from J, with 9 bases between. In germline, CDR1 is LGHDT, CDR2 YNNKEL (reference sequence). This CDR3 is 14 amino acids long. CDR3 bases: TGTGCCAGCAGCCAAGAGGGGGCTGCAGAGACCCAGTACTTC. Its protein product is CASSQEGAAETQYF.

This clonotype was picked up a small number of times. The chain has TRBV28 and TRBJ1-4; possibly TRBD1 for D (5 bases). Germline CDR1 MDHEN, CDR2 SYDVKM. This CDR3 comprises 15 residues. Trimming pared 2 bases from V and 12 bases from J, leaving 19 bases between. The CDR3 DNA sequence: TGTGCCAGCAGTTTACGCGGGACCCCAAAAGGGGAACTGTTTTTT. Translating gives CASSLRGTPKGELFF. Combining the CDR3 with reference TRBV28 and TRBJ1-4 gives the whole variable domain DVKVTQSSRYLVKRTGEKVFLECVQDMDHENMFWYRQDPGLGLRLIYFSYDVKMKEKGDIPEGYSVSREKKERFSLILESASTNQTSMYLCASSLRGTPKGELFFGSGTQLSVL.

This clonotype has a handful of counts. J is TRBJ2-7 and V is TRBV7-2; 12 bases map to TRBD2. Unmatched junction bases numbered 8, after V lost 5 bases and J lost 6 bases. The CDR3 consists of 15 residues. The germline V gene has CDR1 SGHTA and CDR2 FQGNSA. The CDR3 here is CASSPRLAGVGEQYF. CDR3 coding DNA: TGTGCCAGCAGCCCGCGACTAGCGGGAGTGGGCGAGCAGTACTTC. The complete variable domain, with remaining parts taken from reference TRBV7-2 and TRBJ2-7, reads GAGVSQSPSNKVTEKGKDVELRCDPISGHTALYWYRQSLGQGLEFLIYFQGNSAPDKSGLPSDRFSAERTGGSVSTLTIQRTQQEDSAVYLCASSPRLAGVGEQYFGPGTRLTVT.

The rearrangement links TRBV7-9 to TRBJ1-3; possible D gene TRBD1, 6 bases. CDR1 and CDR2 from the germline V gene are SEHNR and FQNEAQ (reference sequence). This CDR3 is 14 amino acids long. Trimming stripped 5 bases from V and 5 bases from J, with 13 bases between. CDR3 residues: CASSPITGRNTIYF. Here the CDR3 DNA reads TGTGCCAGCAGCCCCATTACAGGGAGAAACACCATATATTTT.

This clonotype was detected ten times or more. The V and J genes are TRBV27 and TRBJ1-1; D gene uncertain. This CDR3 contains 19 residues. Deletions cut 8 bases from V and 3 bases from J, with 31 bases between. Per germline, CDR1 MNHEY and CDR2 SMNVEV (reference sequence). The CDR3 region is CASPPVGSATPKRDTEAFF. Here the CDR3 DNA reads TGTGCCAGCCCCCCCGTCGGGTCAGCAACGCCGAAGCGGGACACTGAAGCTTTCTTT.

J is TRBJ1-2 and V is TRBV5-1; D ambiguous. Trimming removed 6 bases from V and 1 base from J, with 13 bases in between. CDR1 is SGHRS, CDR2 YFSETQ, per germline. The CDR3 length is 14 residues. CDR3 sequence reads: CASKYGRSNYGYTF. In DNA form, the CDR3 reads TGCGCCAGCAAGTACGGACGGAGTAACTATGGCTACACCTTC.

At least ten counts were recorded for this clonotype. The genes are TRBV5-5 and TRBJ1-5, with 8 bases lining up with TRBD1. From germline, CDR1 is SGHKS and CDR2 YYEKEE (reference sequence). This CDR3 contains 13 residues. The junction had 6 bases not matched to a gene; V was cut back by 5 bases and J by 8 bases. The CDR3 reads CASRRQGRKPQHF. The CDR3 DNA follows: TGTGCCAGCAGGCGACAGGGGAGGAAGCCCCAGCATTTT.

The chain couples TRBV20-1 to TRBJ2-7, with TRBD1 identical over 10 bases. Germline lookup yields CDR1 DFQATT and CDR2 SNEGSKA (reference sequence). V was clipped by 3 bases and J by 4 bases; unmatched bases: 6. This CDR3 is built from 14 residues. CDR3 residues: CSARPGTGVYEQYF. CDR3 bases: TGCAGTGCTAGGCCCGGGACAGGGGTTTACGAGCAGTACTTC.

CDR3 sequence reads: CASSGRRGRSSYEQYF. The CDR3 nucleotides read TGCGCCAGCAGCGGGCGGCGGGGACGGTCCTCCTACGAGCAGTACTTC. J is TRBJ2-7 and V is TRBV5-1, with D possibly TRBD2 on 6 matching bases. CDR1 SGHRS and CDR2 YFSETQ come from the germline V gene. This CDR3 has 16 residues. The V end lost 4 bases, the J end lost 0 bases, and 17 bases lay between the germline ends.

Points on this clonotype: Since no conserved phenylalanine or tryptophan closes the CDR3, a read error is the likely cause. The V call is TRBV2, the J call TRBJ1-1; perhaps TRBD1 as D (6 bases). CDR1 is SNHLY and CDR2 is FYNNEI in the germline V gene. This CDR3 spans 13 amino acids. With 8 bases removed from V and 6 bases from J, the gap between germline ends came to 16 bases. DNA for the CDR3: TGTGCCAGCCGAGAAGGACAGCCTGCTGAAGCTTTCCTT. This sequence encodes CASREGQPAEAFL.

This chain joins TRBV7-2 and TRBJ2-1; 10 bases align to TRBD2. CDR1 SGHTA and CDR2 FQGNSA come from the germline V gene. V shed 0 bases, J shed 4 bases, and the junction held 6 bases outside the gene matches. The CDR3 extends over 17 amino acids. For the CDR3, the DNA is TGTGCCAGCAGCTTAGCAACAAGCGGGGGGGGTTACAATGAGCAGTTCTTC. Its translation is CASSLATSGGGYNEQFF.

This clonotype was counted only a few times. The rearrangement joins TRBV5-1 to TRBJ1-3; possibly TRBD1 for D (5 bases). The CDR3 runs to 16 residues. Trimming shortened V by 4 bases and J by 0 bases, and 14 bases separated the two germline ends. Germline CDR1 SGHRS, CDR2 YFSETQ. The CDR3 loop reads CASSPGLSHSGNTIYF. CDR3 nucleotides: TGCGCCAGCAGCCCGGGACTTAGCCACTCTGGAAACACCATATATTTT.

J is TRBJ2-5 and V is TRBV19; D perhaps matches TRBD2 (7 bases). CDR3 length: 13 residues. Germline V gene sequence: CDR1 LNHDA, CDR2 SQIVND (reference sequence). Between the trimmed V and J ends, which lost 3 bases and 7 bases, there was a span of 12 bases. The CDR3 bases are TGTGCCAGTAGTATCGGGGGGCTGGGGACCCAGTACTTC. Translated: CASSIGGLGTQYF.

The chain's CDR3 is CASSRGVTEAFF. The CDR3 nucleotides read TGTGCCAGCAGCAGAGGGGTCACTGAAGCTTTCTTT. J is TRBJ1-1 and V is TRBV12-3 or TRBV12-4; D possibly corresponds to TRBD1 (5 bases). Trimming cost V 6 bases and J 4 bases, with 9 bases left between them. The CDR3 length is 12 residues.

This clonotype was counted only a few times. V gene TRBV12-3 or TRBV12-4 combines with J gene TRBJ2-6; a weak D match, TRBD1 (6 bases). The ends were cut back, 6 bases at V and 9 bases at J, with 15 bases in the middle. CDR3 length: 14 residues. The CDR3 sequence: CASRSVGHFNVLTF. The CDR3 DNA follows: TGTGCCAGCAGATCCGTGGGACATTTCAACGTCCTGACTTTC.

This clonotype was counted many times. The chain joins TRBV28 to TRBJ2-7, with D perhaps TRBD1 or TRBD2 (6 bases each). Germline V gene sequence: CDR1 MDHEN, CDR2 SYDVKM. Trimming cost V 2 bases and J 1 base, with 12 bases left between them. This CDR3 has 15 residues. The CDR3, as DNA: TGTGCCAGCAGTTTAGGGGGGCAGGGATCCTACGAGCAGTACTTC. The encoded protein is CASSLGGQGSYEQYF.

This clonotype was seen repeatedly, ten times or more. The chain links TRBV7-2 to TRBJ1-6; TRBD1 might be the D (5 bases). This CDR3 spans 13 amino acids. V gave up 8 bases and J gave up 6 bases, with 11 bases separating them. Germline assignment: CDR1 SGHTA and CDR2 FQGNSA. CDR3 protein: CASGSGANSPLHF. The CDR3 DNA reads as TGTGCCAGCGGCAGCGGGGCTAATTCACCCCTCCACTTT.

The chain uses TRBV5-4 and TRBJ2-3, with 10 bases matching TRBD2. The CDR3 contains 15 residues. Looked up from germline, CDR1 is SGHNT and CDR2 is YYREEE (reference sequence). J was trimmed by 4 bases and V by 4 bases; bases with no gene match: 6. CDR3 nucleotides: TGTGCCAGCAGCCGAGCGGGAGGGCCCTCAGATACGCAGTATTTT. It encodes CASSRAGGPSDTQYF. The whole variable domain, filled in from reference TRBV5-4 and TRBJ2-3, reads ETGVTQSPTHLIKTRGQQVTLRCSSQSGHNTVSWYQQALGQGPQFIFQYYREEENGRGNFPPRFSGLQFPNYSSELNVNALELDDSALYLCASSRAGGPSDTQYFGPGTRLTVL.

This clonotype was found a few times. The chain has TRBV11-2 and TRBJ2-1, with TRBD2 matching 7 bases. With 5 bases clipped from V and 3 bases from J, the junction kept 7 bases outside the gene matches. This CDR3 region has 15 residues. CDR1 is SGHAT and CDR2 is FQNNGV in the germline V gene. CDR3 DNA: TGTGCCAGCAGCCGCCCGGGGGGTGGCTACAATGAGCAGTTCTTC. Its protein product is CASSRPGGGYNEQFF.

V is TRBV29-1 and J is TRBJ2-5, with 8 bases aligning to TRBD1. The length of the CDR3 is 14 residues. Germline-derived CDR1 and CDR2 are SQVTM and ANQGSEA. Trimming at V came to 6 bases and at J to 7 bases, leaving 13 bases not matched to a gene. The CDR3 sequence: CSVLQGGGFGTQYF. The DNA of the CDR3 is TGCAGCGTCCTACAGGGGGGAGGATTCGGGACCCAGTACTTC.

There are a few counts of this clonotype. This chain uses TRBV10-3 with TRBJ1-5; TRBD1 matches at 7 bases. CDR1 and CDR2 (germline): ENHRY, SYGVKD. Trimming at V came to 4 bases and at J to 4 bases, leaving 4 bases not matched to a gene. The CDR3 spans 14 residues. The CDR3 spells CAISAGRGNQPQHF. The CDR3 DNA reads TGTGCCATCAGTGCTGGCAGGGGGAATCAGCCCCAGCATTTT.

This clonotype was counted many times. This chain connects TRBV28 to TRBJ2-7; 7 nucleotides match TRBD2. Unmatched junction bases numbered 4, after V lost 5 bases and J lost 0 bases. CDR1 and CDR2 (germline): MDHEN, SYDVKM. The CDR3 consists of 14 residues. CDR3 bases: TGTGCCAGCAGTGGGGGGGGGACCTCCTACGAGCAGTACTTC. Its translation is CASSGGGTSYEQYF.